This TCR beta chain was identified during a study of T cells in Graves' hyperthyroidism and ophthalmopathy. This clonotype was detected many times. With duration under 3 months, ophthalmopathy was active: Clinical Activity Score at least 3, NOSPECS at least 4. What was amplified from RNA transcripts were TCR beta CDR3 regions. First-round RT-PCR with HTBI primers amplified the TCR CDR3 region. TCRdb called the multiplex PCR reads again in MiXCR, with one record for every CDR3 protein. The sample yields about 260,000 distinct CDR3 sequences, about 17% seen once. CDR1 and CDR2 from the germline V gene are MNHEY and SMNVEV (reference sequence). V lost 3 bases to trimming and J lost 4 bases, with 11 bases between them. The CDR3 is made up of 14 amino acids.

This TCR was sampled from a woman younger than 35 with Graves' ophthalmopathy. The sequencing input was blood. The V gene is TRBV27, the J gene TRBJ2-3, with D unclear. This CDR3 reads CASSFSYSADTQYF. The DNA for the CDR3 is TGTGCCAGCAGTTTCTCTTATTCCGCAGATACGCAGTATTTT.